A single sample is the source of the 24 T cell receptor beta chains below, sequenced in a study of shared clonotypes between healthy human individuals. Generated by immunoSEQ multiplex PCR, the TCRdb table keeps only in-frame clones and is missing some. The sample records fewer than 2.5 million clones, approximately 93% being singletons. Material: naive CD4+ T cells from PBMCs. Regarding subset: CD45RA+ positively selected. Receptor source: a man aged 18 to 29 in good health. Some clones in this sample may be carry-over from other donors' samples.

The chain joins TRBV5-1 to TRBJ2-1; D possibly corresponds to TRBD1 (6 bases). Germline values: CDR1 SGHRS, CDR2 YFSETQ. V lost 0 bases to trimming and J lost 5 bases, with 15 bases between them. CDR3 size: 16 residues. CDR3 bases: TGCGCCAGCAGCTTGGGTGTCACAGGGAGAGACAATGAGCAGTTCTTC. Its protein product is CASSLGVTGRDNEQFF.

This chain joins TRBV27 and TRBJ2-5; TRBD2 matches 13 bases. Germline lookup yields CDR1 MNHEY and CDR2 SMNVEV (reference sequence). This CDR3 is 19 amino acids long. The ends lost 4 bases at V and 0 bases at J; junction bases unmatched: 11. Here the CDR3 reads CASSSGRLAGGLYQETQYF. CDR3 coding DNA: TGTGCCAGCAGTTCCGGGCGACTAGCGGGAGGATTGTACCAAGAGACCCAGTACTTC.

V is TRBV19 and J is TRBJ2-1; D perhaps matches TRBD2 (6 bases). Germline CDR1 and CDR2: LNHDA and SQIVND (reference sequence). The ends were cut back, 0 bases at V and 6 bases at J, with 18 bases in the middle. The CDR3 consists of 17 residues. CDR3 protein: CASSIDRRRVSGNEQFF. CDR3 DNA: TGTGCCAGTAGTATAGATCGGCGTCGGGTTAGCGGCAATGAGCAGTTCTTC. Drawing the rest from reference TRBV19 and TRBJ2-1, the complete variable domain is DGGITQSPKYLFRKEGQNVTLSCEQNLNHDAMYWYRQDPGQGLRLIYYSQIVNDFQKGDIAEGYSVSREKKESFPLTVTSAQKNPTAFYLCASSIDRRRVSGNEQFFGPGTRLTVL.

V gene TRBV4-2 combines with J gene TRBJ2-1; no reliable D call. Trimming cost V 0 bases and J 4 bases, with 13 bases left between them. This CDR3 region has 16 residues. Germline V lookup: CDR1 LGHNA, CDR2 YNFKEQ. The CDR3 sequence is CASSQDSSVAYNEQFF. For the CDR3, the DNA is TGTGCCAGCAGCCAAGATAGCAGCGTTGCTTACAATGAGCAGTTCTTC.

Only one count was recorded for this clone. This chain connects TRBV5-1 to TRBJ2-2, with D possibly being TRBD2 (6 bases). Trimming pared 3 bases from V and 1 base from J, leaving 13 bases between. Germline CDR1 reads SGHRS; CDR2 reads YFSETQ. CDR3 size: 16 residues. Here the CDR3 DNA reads TGCGCCAGCAGCTCGCCCGGGACTCGGAACACCGGGGAGCTGTTTTTT. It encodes CASSSPGTRNTGELFF.

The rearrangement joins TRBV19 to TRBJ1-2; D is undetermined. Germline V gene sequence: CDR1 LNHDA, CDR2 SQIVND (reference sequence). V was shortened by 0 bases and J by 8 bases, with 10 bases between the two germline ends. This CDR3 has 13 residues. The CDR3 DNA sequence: TGTGCCAGTAGTATAGATCGAGGGATCGGCTACACCTTC. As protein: CASSIDRGIGYTF.

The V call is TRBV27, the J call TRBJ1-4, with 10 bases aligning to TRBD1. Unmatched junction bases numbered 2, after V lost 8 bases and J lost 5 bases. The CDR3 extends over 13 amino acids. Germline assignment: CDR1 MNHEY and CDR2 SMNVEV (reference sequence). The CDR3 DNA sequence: TGTGCCAGCCAGGGACAGGGGAATGAAAAACTGTTTTTT. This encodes CASQGQGNEKLFF.

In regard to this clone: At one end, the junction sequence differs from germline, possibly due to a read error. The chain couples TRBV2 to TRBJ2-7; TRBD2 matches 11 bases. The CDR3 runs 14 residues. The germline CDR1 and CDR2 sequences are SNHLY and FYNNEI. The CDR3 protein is CASSAGTSGRSGDF. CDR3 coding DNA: TGTGCCAGCAGTGCCGGGACTAGCGGTCGCTCAGGGGACTTC. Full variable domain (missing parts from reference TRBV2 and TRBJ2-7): EPEVTQTPSHQVTQMGQEVILRCVPISNHLYFYWYRQILGQKVEFLVSFYNNEISEKSEIFDDQFSVERPDGSNFTLKIRSTKLEDSAMYFCASSAGTSGRSGDFGPGTRLTVT.

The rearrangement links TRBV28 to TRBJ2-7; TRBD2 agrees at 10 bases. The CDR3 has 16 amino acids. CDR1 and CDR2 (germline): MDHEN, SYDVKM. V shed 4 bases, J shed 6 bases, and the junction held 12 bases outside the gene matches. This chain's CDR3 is CASSCWSGTSVCEQYF. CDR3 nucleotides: TGTGCCAGCAGTTGTTGGTCCGGGACTAGCGTTTGCGAGCAGTACTTC.

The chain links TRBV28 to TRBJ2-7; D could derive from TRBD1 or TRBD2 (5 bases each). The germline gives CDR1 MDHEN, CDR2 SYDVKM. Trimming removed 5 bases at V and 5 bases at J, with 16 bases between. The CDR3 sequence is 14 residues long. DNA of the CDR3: TGTGCCAGCAGTCCTCGGGGAAGGGGCCACGAGCAGTACTTC. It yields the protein CASSPRGRGHEQYF.

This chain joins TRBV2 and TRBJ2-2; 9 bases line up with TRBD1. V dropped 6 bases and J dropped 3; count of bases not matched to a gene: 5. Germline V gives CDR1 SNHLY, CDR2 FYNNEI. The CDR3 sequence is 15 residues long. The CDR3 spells CASRGTGRHTGELFF. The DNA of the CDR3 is TGTGCCAGCAGGGGGACAGGGCGGCACACCGGGGAGCTGTTTTTT.

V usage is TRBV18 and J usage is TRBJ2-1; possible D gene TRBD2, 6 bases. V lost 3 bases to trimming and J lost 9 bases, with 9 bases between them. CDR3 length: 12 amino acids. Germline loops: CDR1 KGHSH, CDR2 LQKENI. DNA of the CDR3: TGTGCCAGCTCACCCTTGGGGGGTGAGCAGTTCTTC. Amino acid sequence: CASSPLGGEQFF.

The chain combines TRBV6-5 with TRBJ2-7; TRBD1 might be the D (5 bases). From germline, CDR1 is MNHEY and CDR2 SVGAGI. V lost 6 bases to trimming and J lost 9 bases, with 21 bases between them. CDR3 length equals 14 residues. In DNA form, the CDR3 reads TGTGCCAGCAGCTTGCAGGGCACGATCCTAGGGCAGTACTTC. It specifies CASSLQGTILGQYF.

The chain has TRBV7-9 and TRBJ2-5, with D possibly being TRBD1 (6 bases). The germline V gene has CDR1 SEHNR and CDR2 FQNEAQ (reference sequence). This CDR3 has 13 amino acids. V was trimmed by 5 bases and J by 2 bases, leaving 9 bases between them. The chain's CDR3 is CASSVGQQETQYF. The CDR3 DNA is TGTGCCAGCAGCGTAGGACAGCAAGAGACCCAGTACTTC.

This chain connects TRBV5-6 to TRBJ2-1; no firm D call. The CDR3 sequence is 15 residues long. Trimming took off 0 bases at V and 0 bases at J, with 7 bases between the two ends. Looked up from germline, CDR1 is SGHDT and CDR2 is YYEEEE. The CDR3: CASSLGRSSYNEQFF. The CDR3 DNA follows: TGTGCCAGCAGCTTGGGACGGAGCTCCTACAATGAGCAGTTCTTC.

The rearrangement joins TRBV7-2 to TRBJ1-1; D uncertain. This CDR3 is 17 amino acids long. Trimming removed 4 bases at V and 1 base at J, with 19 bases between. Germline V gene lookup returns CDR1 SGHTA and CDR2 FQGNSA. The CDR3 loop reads CASSSRFSSATNTEAFF. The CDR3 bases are TGTGCCAGCAGCTCGAGATTCAGTTCAGCGACGAACACTGAAGCTTTCTTT.

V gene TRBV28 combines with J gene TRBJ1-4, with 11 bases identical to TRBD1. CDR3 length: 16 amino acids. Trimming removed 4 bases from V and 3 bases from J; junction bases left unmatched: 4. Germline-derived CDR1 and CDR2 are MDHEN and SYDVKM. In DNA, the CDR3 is TGTGCCAGCAGTTGGACAGGGGGCCTCCCTAATGAAAAACTGTTTTTT. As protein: CASSWTGGLPNEKLFF.

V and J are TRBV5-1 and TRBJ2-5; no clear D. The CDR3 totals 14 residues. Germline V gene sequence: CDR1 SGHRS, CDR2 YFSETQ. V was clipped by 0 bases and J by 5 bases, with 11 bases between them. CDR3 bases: TGCGCCAGCAGCTTGGCCGGAGACGGGGAGACCCAGTACTTC. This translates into CASSLAGDGETQYF.

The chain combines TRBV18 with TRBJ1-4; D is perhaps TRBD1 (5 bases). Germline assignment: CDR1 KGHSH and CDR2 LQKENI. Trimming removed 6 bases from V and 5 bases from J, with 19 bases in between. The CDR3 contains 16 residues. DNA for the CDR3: TGTGCCAGCTCGACCACGTGGCAGGGCGGCAATGAAAAACTGTTTTTT. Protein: CASSTTWQGGNEKLFF.

CDR3 sequence (DNA): TGTGCCAGCAGTACTCCACTAGCGGGAGGTTTGGGGGAGCTGTTTTTT. Its protein is CASSTPLAGGLGELFF. The chain has TRBV28 and TRBJ2-2; 12 bases are a match to TRBD2. Germline-derived CDR1 and CDR2 are MDHEN and SYDVKM. With 5 bases clipped from V and 8 bases from J, the junction kept 9 bases outside the gene matches. This CDR3 is 16 amino acids long.

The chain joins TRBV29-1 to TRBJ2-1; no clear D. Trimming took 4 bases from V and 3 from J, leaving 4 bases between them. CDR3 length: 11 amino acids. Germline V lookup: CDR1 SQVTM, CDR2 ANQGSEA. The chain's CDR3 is CSVVGYNEQFF. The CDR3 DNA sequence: TGCAGCGTTGTAGGCTACAATGAGCAGTTCTTC.

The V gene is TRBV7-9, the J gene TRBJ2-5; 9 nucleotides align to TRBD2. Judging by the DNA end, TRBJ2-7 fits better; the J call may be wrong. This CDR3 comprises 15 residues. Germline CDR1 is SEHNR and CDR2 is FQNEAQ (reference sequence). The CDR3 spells CASSPGLAGSYEQYF. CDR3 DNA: TGTGCCAGCAGCCCTGGGCTAGCGGGATCCTACGAGCAGTACTTC.

The CDR3 protein is CASSAEASGNTIYF. The DNA for the CDR3 is TGTGCCAGCAGTGCAGAGGCCTCTGGAAACACCATATATTTT. The rearrangement links TRBV2 to TRBJ1-3, with D unresolved. Germline lookup yields CDR1 SNHLY and CDR2 FYNNEI. V lost 4 bases, J lost 0 bases, and 7 bases lay in between. The CDR3 consists of 14 residues. The variable domain in full, completed from reference TRBV2 and TRBJ1-3, reads EPEVTQTPSHQVTQMGQEVILRCVPISNHLYFYWYRQILGQKVEFLVSFYNNEISEKSEIFDDQFSVERPDGSNFTLKIRSTKLEDSAMYFCASSAEASGNTIYFGEGSWLTVV.

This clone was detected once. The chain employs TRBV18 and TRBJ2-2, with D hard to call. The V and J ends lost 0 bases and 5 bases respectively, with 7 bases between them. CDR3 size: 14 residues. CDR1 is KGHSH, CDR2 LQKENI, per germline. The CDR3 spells CASSPPYATGELFF. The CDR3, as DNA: TGTGCCAGCTCACCACCGTATGCGACCGGGGAGCTGTTTTTT. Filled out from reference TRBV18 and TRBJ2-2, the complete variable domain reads NAGVMQNPRHLVRRRGQEARLRCSPMKGHSHVYWYRQLPEEGLKFMVYLQKENIIDESGMPKERFSAEFPKEGPSILRIQQVVRGDSAAYFCASSPPYATGELFFGEGSRLTVL.